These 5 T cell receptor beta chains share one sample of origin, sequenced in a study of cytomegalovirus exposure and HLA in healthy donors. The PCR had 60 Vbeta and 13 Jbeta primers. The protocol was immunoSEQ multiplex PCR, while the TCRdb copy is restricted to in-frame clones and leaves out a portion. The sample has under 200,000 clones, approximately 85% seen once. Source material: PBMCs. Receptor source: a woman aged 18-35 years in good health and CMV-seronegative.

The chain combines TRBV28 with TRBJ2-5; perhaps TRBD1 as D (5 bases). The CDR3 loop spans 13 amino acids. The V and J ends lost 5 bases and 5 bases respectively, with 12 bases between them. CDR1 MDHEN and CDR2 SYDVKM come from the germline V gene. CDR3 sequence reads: CASSDPGQETQYF. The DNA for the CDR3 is TGTGCCAGCAGTGACCCAGGGCAGGAGACCCAGTACTTC.

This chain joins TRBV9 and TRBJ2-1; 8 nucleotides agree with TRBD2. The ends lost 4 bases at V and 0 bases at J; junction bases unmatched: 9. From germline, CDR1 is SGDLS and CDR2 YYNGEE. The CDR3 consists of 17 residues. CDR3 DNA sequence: TGTGCCAGCAGCTCCAGCGGGGGCGGGACCTCCTACAATGAGCAGTTCTTC. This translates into CASSSSGGGTSYNEQFF.

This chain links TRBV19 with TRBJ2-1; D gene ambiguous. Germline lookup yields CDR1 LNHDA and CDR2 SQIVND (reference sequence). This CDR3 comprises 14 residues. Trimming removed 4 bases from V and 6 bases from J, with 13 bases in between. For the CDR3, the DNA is TGTGCCAGTAGTACTTTTGATCCGGGCAATGAGCAGTTCTTC. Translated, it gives CASSTFDPGNEQFF.

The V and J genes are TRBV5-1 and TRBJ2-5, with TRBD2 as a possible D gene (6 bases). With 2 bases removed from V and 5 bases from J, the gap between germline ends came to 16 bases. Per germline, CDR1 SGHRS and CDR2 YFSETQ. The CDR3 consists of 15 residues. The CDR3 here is CASSFDLRGLETQYF. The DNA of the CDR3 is TGCGCCAGCAGCTTCGATCTTCGGGGACTGGAGACCCAGTACTTC.

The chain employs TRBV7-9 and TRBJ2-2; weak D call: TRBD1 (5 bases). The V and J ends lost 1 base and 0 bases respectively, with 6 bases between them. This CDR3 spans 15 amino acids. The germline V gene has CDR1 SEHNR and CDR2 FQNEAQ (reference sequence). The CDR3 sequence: CASSLGQPNTGELFF. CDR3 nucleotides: TGTGCCAGCAGCTTAGGACAGCCGAACACCGGGGAGCTGTTTTTT.